This TCR beta chain was retrieved from a study of blood T cell repertoires in COVID-19. Study-level background: T cells, B-cell-depleted T cells, or PBMCs supplied cDNA or gDNA.

V gave up 5 bases and J gave up 8 bases; unmatched junction bases: 10. This CDR3 is 14 amino acids long. Germline V gene sequence: CDR1 SGHTA, CDR2 FQGNSA. Original handling: Reference gene primer amplification in the assay estimated nucleated cell counts. Profiled with immunoSEQ multiplex PCR; TCRdb holds only in-frame clones, not every one. D and trimming were read from the DNA, whereas the V and J calls and clone size are those reported in that table. The data contain about 170,000 clones, roughly 84% of them singletons. Material: peripheral blood. V usage is TRBV7-2 and J usage is TRBJ1-2; 8 bases agree with TRBD1. The receptor was isolated from a man in his sixties or seventies with active or convalescent COVID-19. CDR3 nucleotides: TGTGCCAGCAGCGAGGGACAGGCACTATGGGGCTACACCTTC. Encoded protein: CASSEGQALWGYTF.